The T cell receptor beta chain under discussion was sequenced for a study of shared clonotypes between healthy human individuals. Study overall: Each donor had three CD4 naive, three CD4 memory, two CD8 naive and one CD8 memory plate.

The CDR3 loop spans 14 amino acids. Trimming removed 1 base at V and 5 bases at J, with 11 bases between. Germline V lookup: CDR1 MDHEN, CDR2 SYDVKM. Whole-study results and caveats: Clonotypes shared by all four sorted-subset donors had higher generation probabilities than non-shared clonotypes.

Remarks on this clone: Antigen: not known.

Sequenced by immunoSEQ multiplex PCR; TCRdb stores in-frame clones only, minus some. The data show fewer than 1.6 million clones, approximately 98.5% seen once. The sequencing input was naive CD4+ T cells sorted from blood. Subset: CD45RA+ positively selected. The source is a man aged 30-40 years in good health. The chain has TRBV28 and TRBJ1-2; maybe TRBD1 (6 bases). DNA for the CDR3: TGTGCCAGCAGTTTATCAGGGGTCGGTTATGGCTACACCTTC. Its protein is CASSLSGVGYGYTF.